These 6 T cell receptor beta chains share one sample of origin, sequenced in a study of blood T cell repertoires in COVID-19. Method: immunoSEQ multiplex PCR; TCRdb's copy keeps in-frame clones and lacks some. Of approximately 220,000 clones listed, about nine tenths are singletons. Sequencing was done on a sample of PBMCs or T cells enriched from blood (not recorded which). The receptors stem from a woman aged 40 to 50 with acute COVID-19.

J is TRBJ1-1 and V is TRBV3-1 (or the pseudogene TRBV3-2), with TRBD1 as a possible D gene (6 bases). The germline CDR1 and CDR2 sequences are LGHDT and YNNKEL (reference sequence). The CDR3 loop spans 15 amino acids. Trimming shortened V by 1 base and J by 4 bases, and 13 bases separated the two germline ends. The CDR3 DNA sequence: TGTGCCAGCAGCCAAGGTCAACAGGGATTCACTGAAGCTTTCTTT. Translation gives CASSQGQQGFTEAFF.

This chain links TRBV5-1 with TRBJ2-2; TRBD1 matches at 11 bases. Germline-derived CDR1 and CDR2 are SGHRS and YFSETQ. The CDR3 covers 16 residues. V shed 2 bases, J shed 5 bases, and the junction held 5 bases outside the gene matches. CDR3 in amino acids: CASSLGTGGRTGELFF. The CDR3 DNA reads TGCGCCAGCAGCTTAGGGACAGGGGGAAGAACCGGGGAGCTGTTTTTT.

The CDR3 nucleotides read TGTGCCAGCAGCACCCGGGACAGGGGAATTATGAACACTGAAGCTTTCTTT. Translated: CASSTRDRGIMNTEAFF. The chain links TRBV7-9 to TRBJ1-1, with 10 bases lining up with TRBD1. Trimming cost V 5 bases and J 0 bases; bases outside gene matches: 9. Germline CDR1 reads SEHNR; CDR2 reads FQNEAQ (reference sequence). This CDR3 comprises 17 residues.

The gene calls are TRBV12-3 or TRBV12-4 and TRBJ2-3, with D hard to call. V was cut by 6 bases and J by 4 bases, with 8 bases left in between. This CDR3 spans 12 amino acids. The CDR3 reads CASSWAADTQYF. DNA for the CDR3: TGTGCCAGCAGCTGGGCCGCAGATACGCAGTATTTT.

CDR3 nucleotides: TGTGCCAGCAGAGGAGACAGAGAGTATGGCTACACCTTC. It translates to CASRGDREYGYTF. The rearrangement uses TRBV2 and TRBJ1-2, with D possibly matching TRBD1 (5 bases). Germline V gene lookup returns CDR1 SNHLY and CDR2 FYNNEI. V shed 6 bases and J shed 5 bases, with 13 bases lying between them. The CDR3 length is 13 residues.

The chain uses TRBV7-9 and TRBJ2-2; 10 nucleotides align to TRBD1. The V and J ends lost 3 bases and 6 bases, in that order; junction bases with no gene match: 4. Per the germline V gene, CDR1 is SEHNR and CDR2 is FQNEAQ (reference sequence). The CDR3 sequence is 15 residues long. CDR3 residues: CASSLGQGIAGELFF. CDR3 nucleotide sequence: TGTGCCAGCAGCTTGGGACAGGGGATTGCCGGGGAGCTGTTTTTT.